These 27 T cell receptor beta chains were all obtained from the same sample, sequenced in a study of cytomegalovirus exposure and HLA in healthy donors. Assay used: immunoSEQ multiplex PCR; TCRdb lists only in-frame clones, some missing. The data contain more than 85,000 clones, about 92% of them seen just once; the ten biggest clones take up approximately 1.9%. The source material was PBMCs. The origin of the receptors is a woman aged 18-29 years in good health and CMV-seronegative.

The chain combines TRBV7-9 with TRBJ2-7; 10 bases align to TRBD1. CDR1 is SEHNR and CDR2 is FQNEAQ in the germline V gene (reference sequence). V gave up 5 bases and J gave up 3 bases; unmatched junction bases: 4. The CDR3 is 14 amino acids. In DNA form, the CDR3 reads TGTGCCAGCAGCCCGGGACAGGGGTTCTACGAGCAGTACTTC. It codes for CASSPGQGFYEQYF.

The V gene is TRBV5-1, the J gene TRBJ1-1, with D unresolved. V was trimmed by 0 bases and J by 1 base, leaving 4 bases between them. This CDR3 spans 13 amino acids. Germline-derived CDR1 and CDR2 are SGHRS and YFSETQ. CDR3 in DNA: TGCGCCAGCAGCTTGGACTGGAACACTGAAGCTTTCTTT. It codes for CASSLDWNTEAFF.

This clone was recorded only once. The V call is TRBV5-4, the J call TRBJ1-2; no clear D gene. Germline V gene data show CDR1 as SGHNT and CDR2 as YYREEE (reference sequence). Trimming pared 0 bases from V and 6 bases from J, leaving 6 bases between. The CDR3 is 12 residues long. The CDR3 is CASSLGGDGYTF. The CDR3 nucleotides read TGTGCCAGCAGCTTGGGGGGAGATGGCTACACCTTC.

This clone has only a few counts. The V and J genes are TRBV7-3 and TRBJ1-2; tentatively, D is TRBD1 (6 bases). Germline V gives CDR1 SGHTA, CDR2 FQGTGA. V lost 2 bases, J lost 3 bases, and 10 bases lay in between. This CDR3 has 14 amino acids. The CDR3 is CASSLYREHYGYTF. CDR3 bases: TGTGCCAGCAGCTTATACAGGGAGCACTATGGCTACACCTTC. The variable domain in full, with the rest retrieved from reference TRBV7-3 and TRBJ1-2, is GAGVSQTPSNKVTEKGKYVELRCDPISGHTALYWYRQSLGQGPEFLIYFQGTGAADDSGLPNDRFFAVRPEGSVSTLKIQRTERGDSAVYLCASSLYREHYGYTFGSGTRLTVV.

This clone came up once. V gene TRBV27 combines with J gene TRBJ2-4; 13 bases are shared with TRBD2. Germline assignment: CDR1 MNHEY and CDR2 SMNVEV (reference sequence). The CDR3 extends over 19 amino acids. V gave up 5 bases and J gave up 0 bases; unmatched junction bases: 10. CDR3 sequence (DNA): TGTGCCAGCAGTAAGGGACTAGCGGGGAGCAAACTAGCCAAAAACATTCAGTACTTC. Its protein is CASSKGLAGSKLAKNIQYF.

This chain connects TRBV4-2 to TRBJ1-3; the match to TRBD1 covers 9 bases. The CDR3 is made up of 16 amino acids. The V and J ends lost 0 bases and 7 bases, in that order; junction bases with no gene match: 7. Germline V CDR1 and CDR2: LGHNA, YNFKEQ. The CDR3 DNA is TGTGCCAGCAGCCAAGATCTTTGGGACAGGGAGAACACCATATATTTT. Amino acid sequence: CASSQDLWDRENTIYF.

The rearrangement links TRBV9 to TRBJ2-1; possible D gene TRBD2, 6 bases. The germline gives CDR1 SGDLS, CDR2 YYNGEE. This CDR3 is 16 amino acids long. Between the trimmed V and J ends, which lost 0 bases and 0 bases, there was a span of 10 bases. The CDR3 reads CASSVEAGPSYNEQFF. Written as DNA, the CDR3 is TGTGCCAGCAGCGTAGAGGCGGGACCCTCCTACAATGAGCAGTTCTTC.

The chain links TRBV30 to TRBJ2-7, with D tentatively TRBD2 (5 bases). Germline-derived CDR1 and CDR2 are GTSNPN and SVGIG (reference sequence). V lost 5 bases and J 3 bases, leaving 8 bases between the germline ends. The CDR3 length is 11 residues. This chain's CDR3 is CAWEGYYEQYF. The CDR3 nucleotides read TGTGCCTGGGAGGGTTACTACGAGCAGTACTTC.

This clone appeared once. The CDR3 sequence is CASSLYRGLNEKLFF. In nucleotides, the CDR3 is TGTGCCAGCAGCCTCTACAGGGGGCTCAATGAAAAACTGTTTTTT. V gene TRBV16 combines with J gene TRBJ1-4, with TRBD1 matching 9 bases. Trimming cost V 4 bases and J 5 bases; bases outside gene matches: 5. This CDR3 is 15 amino acids long. CDR1 and CDR2 (germline): KGHSY, FQNENV.

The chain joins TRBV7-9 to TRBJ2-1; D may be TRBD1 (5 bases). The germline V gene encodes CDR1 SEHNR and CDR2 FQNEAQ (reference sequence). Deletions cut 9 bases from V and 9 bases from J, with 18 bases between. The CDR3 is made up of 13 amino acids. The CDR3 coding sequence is TGTGCCAGTAGAGAGGCAGGGCGTAGTGAGCAGTTCTTC. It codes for CASREAGRSEQFF. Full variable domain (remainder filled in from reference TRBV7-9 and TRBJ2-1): DTGVSQNPRHKITKRGQNVTFRCDPISEHNRLYWYRQTLGQGPEFLTYFQNEAQLEKSRLLSDRFSAERPKGSFSTLEIQRTEQGDSAMYLCASREAGRSEQFFGPGTRLTVL.

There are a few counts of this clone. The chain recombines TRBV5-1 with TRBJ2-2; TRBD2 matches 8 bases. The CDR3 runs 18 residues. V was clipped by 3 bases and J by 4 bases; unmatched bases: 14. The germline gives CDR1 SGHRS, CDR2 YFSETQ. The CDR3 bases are TGCGCCAGCAGCTACCGCACGACTAGCGCCTCGGGCACCGGGGAGCTGTTTTTT. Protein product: CASSYRTTSASGTGELFF.

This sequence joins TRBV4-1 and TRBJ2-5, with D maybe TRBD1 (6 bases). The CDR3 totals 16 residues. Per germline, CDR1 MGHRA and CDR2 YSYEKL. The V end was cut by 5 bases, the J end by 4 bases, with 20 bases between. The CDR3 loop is CASSAMQGKLVETQYF. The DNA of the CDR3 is TGCGCCAGCAGCGCTATGCAGGGGAAGTTAGTAGAGACCCAGTACTTC.

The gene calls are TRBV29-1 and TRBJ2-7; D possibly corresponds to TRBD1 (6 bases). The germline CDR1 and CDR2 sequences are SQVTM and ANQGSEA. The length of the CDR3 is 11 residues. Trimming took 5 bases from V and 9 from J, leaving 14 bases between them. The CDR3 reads CSVTTGSAQYF. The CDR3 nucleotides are TGCAGCGTTACCACAGGGTCAGCGCAGTACTTC.

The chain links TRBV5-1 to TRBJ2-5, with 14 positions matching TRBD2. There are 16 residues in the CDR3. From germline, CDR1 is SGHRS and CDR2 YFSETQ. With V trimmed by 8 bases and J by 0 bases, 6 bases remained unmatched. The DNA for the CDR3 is TGCGCCAGGATGCCGGGACTAGCGGGAGACCAAGAGACCCAGTACTTC. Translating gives CARMPGLAGDQETQYF.

DNA of the CDR3: TGCACCAGCAGCCATCACAGGAGCTCCTACAATGAGCAGTTCTTC. Translated, it gives CTSSHHRSSYNEQFF. The chain links TRBV1 to TRBJ2-1; the table's D call, TRBD1, has no DNA check behind it. TRBV1 is a listed pseudogene. The CDR3 has 15 amino acids.

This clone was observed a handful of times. In DNA, the CDR3 is TGTGCCAGCAGCCCTCTAGCGGCAAACACCGGGGAGCTGTTTTTT. Its translation is CASSPLAANTGELFF. The chain joins TRBV7-3 to TRBJ2-2; 7 bases are shared with TRBD2. The CDR3 totals 15 residues. Germline V gene sequence: CDR1 SGHTA, CDR2 FQGTGA. The junction had 5 bases not matched to a gene; V was cut back by 5 bases and J by 2 bases.

In DNA, the CDR3 is TGTGCCAGCAGCCAAAGACAGGGCTTGGATGAGCAGTTCTTC. It yields the protein CASSQRQGLDEQFF. The rearrangement uses TRBV28 and TRBJ2-1; the match to TRBD1 covers 7 bases. The CDR3 is 14 residues long. From germline, CDR1 is MDHEN and CDR2 SYDVKM. The ends lost 6 bases at V and 8 bases at J; junction bases unmatched: 10.

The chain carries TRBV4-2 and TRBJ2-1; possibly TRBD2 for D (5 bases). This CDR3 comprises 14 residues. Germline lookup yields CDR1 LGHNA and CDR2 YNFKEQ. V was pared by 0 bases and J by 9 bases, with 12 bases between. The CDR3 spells CASSQDHRAGEQFF. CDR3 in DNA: TGTGCCAGCAGCCAAGATCACCGGGCGGGTGAGCAGTTCTTC.

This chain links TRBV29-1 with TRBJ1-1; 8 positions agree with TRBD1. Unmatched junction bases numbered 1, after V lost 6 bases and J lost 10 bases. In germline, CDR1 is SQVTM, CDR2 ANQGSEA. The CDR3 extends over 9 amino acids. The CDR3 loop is CSVDRGAFF. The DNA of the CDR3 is TGCAGCGTCGACAGGGGAGCTTTCTTT.

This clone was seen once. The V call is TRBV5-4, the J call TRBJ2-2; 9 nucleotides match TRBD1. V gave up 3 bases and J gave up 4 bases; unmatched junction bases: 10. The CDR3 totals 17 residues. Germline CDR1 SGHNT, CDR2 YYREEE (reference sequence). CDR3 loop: CASSSHRDRAGTGELFF. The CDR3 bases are TGTGCCAGCAGCTCACACAGGGACAGGGCGGGCACCGGGGAGCTGTTTTTT.

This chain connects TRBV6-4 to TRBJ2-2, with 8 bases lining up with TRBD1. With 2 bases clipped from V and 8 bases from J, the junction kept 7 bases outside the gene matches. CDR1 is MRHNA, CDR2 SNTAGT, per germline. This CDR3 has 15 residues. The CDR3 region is CASSDQSGTGGELFF. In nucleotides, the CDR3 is TGTGCCAGCAGTGACCAATCGGGGACAGGAGGGGAGCTGTTTTTT.

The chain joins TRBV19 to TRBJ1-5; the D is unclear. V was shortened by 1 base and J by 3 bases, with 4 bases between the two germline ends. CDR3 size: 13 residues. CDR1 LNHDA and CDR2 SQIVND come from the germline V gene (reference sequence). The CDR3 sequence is CASSIAYNQPQHF. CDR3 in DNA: TGTGCCAGTAGTATAGCCTACAATCAGCCCCAGCATTTT.

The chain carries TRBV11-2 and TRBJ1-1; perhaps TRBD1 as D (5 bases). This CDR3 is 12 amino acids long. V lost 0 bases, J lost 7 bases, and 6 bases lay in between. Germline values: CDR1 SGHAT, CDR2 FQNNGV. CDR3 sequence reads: CASSLDQGEAFF. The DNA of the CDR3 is TGTGCCAGCAGCTTAGACCAGGGTGAAGCTTTCTTT.

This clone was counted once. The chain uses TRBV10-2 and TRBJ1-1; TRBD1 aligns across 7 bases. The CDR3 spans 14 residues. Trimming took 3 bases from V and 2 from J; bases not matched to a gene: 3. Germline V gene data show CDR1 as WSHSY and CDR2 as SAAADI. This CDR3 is CASSEGQANTEAFF. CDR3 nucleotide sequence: TGCGCCAGCAGTGAAGGACAGGCAAACACTGAAGCTTTCTTT.

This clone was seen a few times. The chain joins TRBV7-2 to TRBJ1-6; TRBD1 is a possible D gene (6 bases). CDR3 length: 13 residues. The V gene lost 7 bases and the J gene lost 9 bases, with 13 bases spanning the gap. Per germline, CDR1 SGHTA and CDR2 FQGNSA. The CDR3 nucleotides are TGTGCCAGCACCGAGGGACACGGTTCACCCCTCCACTTT. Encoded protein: CASTEGHGSPLHF.

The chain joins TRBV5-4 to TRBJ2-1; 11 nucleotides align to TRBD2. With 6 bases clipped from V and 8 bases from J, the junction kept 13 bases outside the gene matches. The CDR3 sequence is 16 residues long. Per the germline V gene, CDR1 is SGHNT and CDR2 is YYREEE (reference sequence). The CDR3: CASTTGGTSGRDEQFF. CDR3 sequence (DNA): TGTGCCAGCACTACAGGGGGAACTAGCGGGAGAGATGAGCAGTTCTTC. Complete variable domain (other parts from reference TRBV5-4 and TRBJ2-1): ETGVTQSPTHLIKTRGQQVTLRCSSQSGHNTVSWYQQALGQGPQFIFQYYREEENGRGNFPPRFSGLQFPNYSSELNVNALELDDSALYLCASTTGGTSGRDEQFFGPGTRLTVL.

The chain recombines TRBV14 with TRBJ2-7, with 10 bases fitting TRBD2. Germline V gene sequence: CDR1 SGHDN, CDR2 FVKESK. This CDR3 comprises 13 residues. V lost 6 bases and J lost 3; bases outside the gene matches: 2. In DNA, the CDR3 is TGTGCCAGCAGGCTAGCGGGAGACTACGAGCAGTACTTC. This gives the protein CASRLAGDYEQYF.